This T cell receptor (beta chain) derives from a study of graft-versus-host responses after intestinal transplantation. Study in general: The transplants performed in recipients were multivisceral, liver-intestinal, or isolated intestinal. All recipients got anti-thymocyte globulin induction, then tacrolimus and steroids for 2 to 4 years.

On this clone: Its antigen is not known.

Produced via immunoSEQ multiplex PCR; TCRdb's table is partial and in-frame only. Of 70,000 to 75,000 clones in the sample, more than 70% were seen once. Overall study findings and caveats: Some patients had graft-donor T cell macrochimerism, and their allografts showed high graft-versus-host to host-versus-graft clonal ratios. Levels of circulating GvH clones at their peak were associated with early post-transplant HvG declines.

After removal of 4 bases from V and 4 bases from J, the junction contained 6 bases not matched to a gene. This CDR3 has 15 amino acids. Germline values: CDR1 MNHEY, CDR2 SMNVEV (reference sequence). The source material was unstimulated CD8+ T cells sorted from spleen or lymph node cells, sampled before intestinal transplant. V usage is TRBV27 and J usage is TRBJ2-1; 8 nucleotides line up with TRBD2. This clonotype was sampled from a human donor who received an intestinal transplant. The chain's CDR3 is CASSYGTRPYNEQFF. DNA for the CDR3: TGTGCCAGCAGTTACGGGACTAGACCTTACAATGAGCAGTTCTTC.